Presented here are 22 T cell receptor beta chains from one specimen sequenced in a study of blood T cell repertoires in COVID-19. Sequencing was performed with immunoSEQ multiplex PCR; in TCRdb, only in-frame clones are kept and a portion is missing. The table lists under 200,000 clones, 80% to 85% of them singletons, with under 3% in the top ten. What was sequenced was peripheral blood. These receptors originate from a human donor with acute or convalescent COVID-19. The donor label of this sample is uncertain.

This clone was found once. J is TRBJ2-5 and V is TRBV6-1; 9 positions match TRBD2. This CDR3 is built from 17 residues. Germline V gives CDR1 MNHNS, CDR2 SASEGT. Trimming took 2 bases from V and 1 from J; bases not matched to a gene: 8. CDR3 sequence: CASSENKGGRAQETQYF. Written as DNA, the CDR3 is TGTGCCAGCAGTGAAAATAAAGGCGGGAGGGCCCAAGAGACCCAGTACTTC.

The J gene is TRBJ2-5, the V gene TRBV5-1; D is perhaps TRBD2 (6 bases). Germline assignment: CDR1 SGHRS and CDR2 YFSETQ. The CDR3 totals 15 residues. Trimming took off 5 bases at V and 2 bases at J, with 16 bases between the two ends. The CDR3 bases are TGCGCCAGCAGTCCTACGGGGGTCAGTCAAGAGACCCAGTACTTC. Amino acids: CASSPTGVSQETQYF.

The gene calls are TRBV19 and TRBJ2-3; weak D call: TRBD1 (5 bases). CDR1 and CDR2 from the germline V gene are LNHDA and SQIVND (reference sequence). V was cut by 2 bases and J by 5 bases, with 8 bases left in between. The CDR3 has 13 residues. The DNA for the CDR3 is TGTGCCAGTAGTATACTGGGGCTAGATACGCAGTATTTT. Encoded protein: CASSILGLDTQYF.

The chain links TRBV21-1 to TRBJ2-2; TRBD1 is taken as the D call from the table, unchecked against the DNA. TRBV21-1 is a recognized pseudogene. This CDR3 has 14 residues. The DNA for the CDR3 is TGTGCCAGCAGCTACAGGGGGAACACCGGGGAGCTGTTTTTT. This encodes CASSYRGNTGELFF.

This chain connects TRBV10-1 to TRBJ1-2; D is unclear. V was pared by 3 bases and J by 3 bases, with 8 bases between. The CDR3 consists of 13 residues. Germline lookup yields CDR1 WNHNN and CDR2 SYGVQD (reference sequence). The CDR3 here is CASSDPEYYGYTF. In nucleotides, the CDR3 is TGCGCCAGCAGTGATCCAGAATACTATGGCTACACCTTC.

This clone was recorded only once. The J gene is TRBJ1-2, the V gene TRBV18; no clear D gene. From germline, CDR1 is KGHSH and CDR2 LQKENI. The length of the CDR3 is 16 residues. Trimming removed 3 bases from V and 2 bases from J, with 16 bases in between. CDR3 DNA sequence: TGTGCCAGCTCACCCTCTGGGCCCCTTCTAAACTATGGCTACACCTTC. Its protein is CASSPSGPLLNYGYTF.

This clone was counted a single time. This chain joins TRBV4-1 and TRBJ2-1, with TRBD1 as a possible D gene (5 bases). The length of the CDR3 is 14 residues. V was cut by 7 bases and J by 2 bases, with 12 bases left in between. Germline assignment: CDR1 MGHRA and CDR2 YSYEKL. Here the CDR3 DNA reads TGCGCCAGCAAACAGGAAAGGACCTACAATGAGCAGTTCTTC. Translation gives CASKQERTYNEQFF.

This clone was counted a single time. The chain combines TRBV6-5 with TRBJ1-1, with D possibly TRBD1 on 5 matching bases. The CDR3 consists of 14 residues. With 6 bases removed from V and 9 bases from J, the gap between germline ends came to 20 bases. CDR1 is MNHEY, CDR2 SVGAGI, per germline. CDR3 in DNA: TGTGCCAGCAGCCTAGACAGCTTGCTACTCCAAGCTTTCTTT. It specifies CASSLDSLLLQAFF.

The chain couples TRBV4-1 to TRBJ1-4, with 8 bases lining up with TRBD1. CDR3 length equals 16 residues. V shed 0 bases, J shed 8 bases, and the junction held 8 bases outside the gene matches. Germline assignment: CDR1 MGHRA and CDR2 YSYEKL. The CDR3 DNA reads TGCGCCAGCAGCCAAGAAGGGACAGGCAGTAGAGAAAAACTGTTTTTT. This translates into CASSQEGTGSREKLFF.

The gene calls are TRBV7-2 and TRBJ2-1, with D possibly TRBD2 on 5 matching bases. In germline, CDR1 is SGHTA, CDR2 FQGNSA. V was shortened by 2 bases and J by 2 bases, with 7 bases between the two germline ends. The CDR3 spans 14 residues. Here the CDR3 reads CASSLPTTYNEQFF. The CDR3 DNA reads TGTGCCAGCAGCTTACCGACTACCTACAATGAGCAGTTCTTC.

A single count supports this clone. The chain employs TRBV11-2 and TRBJ2-7, with a tentative D call TRBD2 (6 bases). Germline CDR1 SGHAT, CDR2 FQNNGV. The V and J ends lost 1 base and 3 bases respectively, with 16 bases between them. CDR3 length equals 16 residues. DNA for the CDR3: TGTGCCAGCAGCTTAGGGGCCGAGCGGGTAATCTACGAGCAGTACTTC. It codes for CASSLGAERVIYEQYF.

The gene calls are TRBV28 and TRBJ2-1; 12 positions agree with TRBD2. The germline gives CDR1 MDHEN, CDR2 SYDVKM. The CDR3 covers 19 residues. Unmatched junction bases numbered 13, after V lost 5 bases and J lost 2 bases. The CDR3 DNA follows: TGTGCCAGCAGTATTCCCGGGACTAGCGGGTACGACCCCTACAATGAGCAGTTCTTC. Amino acid sequence: CASSIPGTSGYDPYNEQFF. Combining the CDR3 with reference TRBV28 and TRBJ2-1 gives the whole variable domain DVKVTQSSRYLVKRTGEKVFLECVQDMDHENMFWYRQDPGLGLRLIYFSYDVKMKEKGDIPEGYSVSREKKERFSLILESASTNQTSMYLCASSIPGTSGYDPYNEQFFGPGTRLTVL.

The count of this clone is one. The chain is built from TRBV5-1 and TRBJ2-2; D is perhaps TRBD2 (6 bases). Deletions cut 1 base from V and 5 bases from J, with 12 bases between. Germline assignment: CDR1 SGHRS and CDR2 YFSETQ. The CDR3 consists of 15 residues. The CDR3 sequence: CASSLTGEKTGELFF. The DNA of the CDR3 is TGCGCCAGCAGCTTGACGGGGGAAAAAACCGGGGAGCTGTTTTTT.

The chain couples TRBV4-2 to TRBJ2-5; 7 bases align to TRBD2. Losses at the gene ends were 2 bases for V and 2 bases for J; bases not matched to a gene: 8. CDR3 size: 16 residues. The V gene's germline CDR1 is LGHNA and CDR2 YNFKEQ. In nucleotides, the CDR3 is TGTGCCAGCAGCCAACGTTCTCGGGGGGTACAAGAGACCCAGTACTTC. Translation: CASSQRSRGVQETQYF.

The V call is TRBV10-3, the J call TRBJ1-6; the D gene is possibly TRBD1 (5 bases). The germline V gene encodes CDR1 ENHRY and CDR2 SYGVKD. The ends were cut back, 3 bases at V and 12 bases at J, with 12 bases in the middle. This CDR3 has 13 amino acids. The CDR3 spells CAISEGAWGPLHF. CDR3 nucleotide sequence: TGTGCCATCAGTGAAGGGGCGTGGGGACCCCTCCACTTT.

The chain employs TRBV29-1 and TRBJ1-6, with 7 bases matching TRBD1. The germline gives CDR1 SQVTM, CDR2 ANQGSEA. With V trimmed by 7 bases and J by 6 bases, 6 bases remained unmatched. The CDR3 has 13 amino acids. The CDR3 DNA sequence: TGCAGCGGAAAGACAGGGAGTAATTCACCCCTCCACTTT. Protein sequence: CSGKTGSNSPLHF.

This rearrangement joins TRBV30 to TRBJ1-6; 7 bases agree with TRBD1. Trimming removed 1 base from V and 11 bases from J; junction bases left unmatched: 11. The V gene's germline CDR1 is GTSNPN and CDR2 SVGIG (reference sequence). CDR3 length equals 15 residues. CDR3 sequence: CAWSGRRQGVAPLHF. CDR3 coding DNA: TGTGCCTGGAGTGGGAGGCGGCAGGGGGTCGCACCCCTCCACTTT.

V gene TRBV6-5 combines with J gene TRBJ1-4; maybe TRBD1 (5 bases). This CDR3 has 14 residues. Trimming removed 7 bases from V and 3 bases from J, with 12 bases in between. Per germline, CDR1 MNHEY and CDR2 SVGAGI. Written as DNA, the CDR3 is TGTGCCAGCAAAACAGGTCTAGCTAATGAAAAACTGTTTTTT. This encodes CASKTGLANEKLFF.

The V and J genes are TRBV11-2 and TRBJ1-2, with D possibly being TRBD1 (5 bases). The CDR3 contains 17 residues. V dropped 4 bases and J dropped 5 bases, with 23 bases sitting between them. Germline CDR1 SGHAT, CDR2 FQNNGV. The CDR3 DNA reads as TGTGCCAGCAGCTCCCTGGGTGGGAGGGTTCAGGGATATGGCTACACCTTC. Encoded protein: CASSSLGGRVQGYGYTF.

A word on this clone: The identical CDR3 is also encoded by other nucleotide sequences in the sample. The chain carries TRBV4-2 and TRBJ2-1, with a weak D call TRBD2 (5 bases). Between the trimmed V and J ends, which lost 1 base and 0 bases, there was a span of 13 bases. The CDR3 consists of 17 residues. Germline CDR1 reads LGHNA; CDR2 reads YNFKEQ. CDR3 protein: CASSQGGSGDSYNEQFF. The DNA for the CDR3 is TGTGCCAGCAGCCAAGGGGGAAGCGGCGACTCCTACAATGAGCAGTTCTTC.

The V gene is TRBV30, the J gene TRBJ2-5, with D maybe TRBD2 (5 bases). With 3 bases removed from V and 4 bases from J, the gap between germline ends came to 27 bases. This CDR3 contains 18 residues. CDR1 GTSNPN and CDR2 SVGIG come from the germline V gene (reference sequence). CDR3 residues: CAWSKVSSWSREGETQYF. The CDR3 DNA sequence: TGTGCCTGGAGCAAGGTGTCTAGTTGGTCGAGAGAGGGAGAGACCCAGTACTTC.

This rearrangement joins TRBV5-1 to TRBJ2-7; TRBD1 aligns across 8 bases. Trimming at V came to 2 bases and at J to 2 bases, leaving 6 bases not matched to a gene. In germline, CDR1 is SGHRS, CDR2 YFSETQ. The CDR3 spans 15 residues. CDR3 residues: CASSLGDRPPYEQYF. CDR3 in DNA: TGCGCCAGCAGCTTAGGGGACAGGCCCCCCTACGAGCAGTACTTC.